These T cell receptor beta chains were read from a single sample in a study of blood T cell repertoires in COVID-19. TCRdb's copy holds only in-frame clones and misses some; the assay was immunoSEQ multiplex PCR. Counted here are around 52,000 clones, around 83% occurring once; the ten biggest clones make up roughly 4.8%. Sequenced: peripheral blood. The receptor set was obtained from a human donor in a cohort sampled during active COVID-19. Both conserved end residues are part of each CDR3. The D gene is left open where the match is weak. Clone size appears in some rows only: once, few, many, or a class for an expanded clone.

TGTGCCAGCAGCTTAGGAAGAGTGAATGAGCAGTTCTTC	CASSLGRVNEQFF	NA	NA	TRBV7-2	TRBJ2-1
TGCGCCAGCAGCTTGGATGGTAGTCAGCCCCAGCATTTT	CASSLDGSQPQHF	NA	NA	TRBV5-1	TRBJ1-5
TGTGCCAGCAGCTTAGGCCCTAGCTCCTACGAGCAGTACTTC	CASSLGPSSYEQYF	NA	NA	TRBV7-2	TRBJ2-7
TGTGCCACCAGTGATCGAAACAGGGGCCCCTACAATGAGCAGTTCTTC	CATSDRNRGPYNEQFF	once	TRBD1	TRBV24-1	TRBJ2-1
TGTGCCAGCAGCCAAGGGCCGATTTCACCCCTCCACTTT	CASSQGPISPLHF	few	NA	TRBV3-1/TRBV3-2	TRBJ1-6
TGTGCCAGCAGTGATCCTCAGGGGGCCCCTTACGAGCAGTACTTC	CASSDPQGAPYEQYF	NA	TRBD1	TRBV25-1	TRBJ2-7
TGTGCCACCAGTGATTCACCGACAGGGGTAGGGGGCTACACCTTC	CATSDSPTGVGGYTF	NA	TRBD1	TRBV24-1	TRBJ1-2
TGTGCCAGCAGACCAGCGGTGAACACCGGGGAGCTGTTTTTT	CASRPAVNTGELFF	NA	NA	TRBV6-5	TRBJ2-2
TGTGCCAGCAGCGCGGGACCCGACGGCTATGGCTACACCTTC	CASSAGPDGYGYTF	NA	NA	TRBV5-4	TRBJ1-2
TGCGCCAGCGGCGAAACTGGACAGAACACAGATACGCAGTATTTT	CASGETGQNTDTQYF	once	NA	TRBV5-1	TRBJ2-3
TGCGCCAGCAGAACTGCCGGGACAGGGTTTACTGAAGCTTTCTTT	CASRTAGTGFTEAFF	NA	TRBD1	TRBV5-1	TRBJ1-1
TGCGCCAGCAGTAACGGGGGGGCAAAGAACACTGAAGCTTTCTTT	CASSNGGAKNTEAFF	NA	NA	TRBV5-1	TRBJ1-1
TGTGCCTGGGAAAGCGGGGTTATTGGGAGGGCGCAGTATTTT	CAWESGVIGRAQYF	NA	TRBD2	TRBV30	TRBJ2-3
TGCGCCAGCAGCGAATACCCGGGACAGGCTCGGATTTATGGCTACACCTTC	CASSEYPGQARIYGYTF	NA	TRBD1	TRBV5-1	TRBJ1-2
TGTGTGGGGACTTACTCTGGAAACACCATATATTTT	CVGTYSGNTIYF	NA	NA	TRBV30	TRBJ1-3
TGTGCCAGCAGCGTAGAAGCGGGGGACCTCCGTAACTATGGCTACACCTTC	CASSVEAGDLRNYGYTF	NA	NA	TRBV9	TRBJ1-2
TGTGCCAGTAGTCGGTCAGGGAAGAACACTGAAGCTTTCTTT	CASSRSGKNTEAFF	NA	NA	TRBV19	TRBJ1-1
TGCGCCAGCAGCCCTCGGACAGCCTATAGCTACACCTTC	CASSPRTAYSYTF	NA	NA	TRBV5-1	TRBJ1-2
TGTGCCAGTAGTACATACTCAGGGGCCTACGAGCAGTACTTC	CASSTYSGAYEQYF	NA	NA	TRBV19	TRBJ2-7
TGTGCCAGCTCAATAGATTCCTACGAGCAGTACTTC	CASSIDSYEQYF	once	NA	TRBV18	TRBJ2-7
TGTGCCAGCAGCTTTCAGGGGAACTCATCACCCCTCCACTTT	CASSFQGNSSPLHF	NA	NA	TRBV11-2	TRBJ1-6
TGTGCCAGCAGCACCGGGACTACGGCCCCAGATACGCAGTATTTT	CASSTGTTAPDTQYF	NA	TRBD2	TRBV7-2	TRBJ2-3
TGTGCCAGCAGTTACTCAGGGGGCACCTACGAGCAGTACTTC	CASSYSGGTYEQYF	NA	TRBD1	TRBV6-5	TRBJ2-7
TGTGCCACCAGTGATTTGGGGCCTAACTATGGCTACACCTTC	CATSDLGPNYGYTF	NA	NA	TRBV24-1	TRBJ1-2
TGCAGTGCTAGTCGGCTAGCGGGGGGCCTTACCTACAATGAGCAGTTCTTC	CSASRLAGGLTYNEQFF	NA	TRBD2	TRBV20-1	TRBJ2-1
TGTGCCAGCAGTTTCGGAGGGCAGCCCCAGCATTTT	CASSFGGQPQHF	NA	NA	TRBV12-3/TRBV12-4	TRBJ1-5
TGCAGCGTACTAAAAGAGGTGATGGTCGGTGAAAAACTGTTTTTT	CSVLKEVMVGEKLFF	few	NA	TRBV29-1	TRBJ1-4
TGTGCCTGGATCCAACTAGCGGTGATATATTTT	CAWIQLAVIYF	NA	TRBD2	TRBV30	TRBJ2-3
TGCGCCAGCACCGGGACTAGCGGTAGCACAGATACGCAGTATTTT	CASTGTSGSTDTQYF	NA	TRBD2	TRBV5-1	TRBJ2-3
TGTGCCAGCTCACTGGGACTAGCGGGGGCCGTGACCTACGAGCAGTACTTC	CASSLGLAGAVTYEQYF	NA	TRBD2	TRBV18	TRBJ2-7
TGTGCCAGCAGACCTACAGGGTATAGCAATCAGCCCCAGCATTTT	CASRPTGYSNQPQHF	NA	NA	TRBV7-2	TRBJ1-5
TGTGCCAGTAGTATAACAGGGGCTGGGGCCAACGTCCTGACTTTC	CASSITGAGANVLTF	NA	TRBD1	TRBV19	TRBJ2-6
TGTGCCAGCAGCCAGACTGATGAAGCTTTCTTT	CASSQTDEAFF	NA	NA	TRBV7-8	TRBJ1-1
TGTGCCAGCAGCCCCGGGACAGGGATCTACGAGCAGTACTTC	CASSPGTGIYEQYF	NA	TRBD1	TRBV2	TRBJ2-7
TGTGCCAGCAGTTACGTGGCCGGGAACTATGGCTACACCTTC	CASSYVAGNYGYTF	NA	NA	TRBV27	TRBJ1-2